Below, one T cell receptor (beta chain) is given with its context. It lacks a known antigen. No much larger clone exists at a distance of one base, and base qualities are not known. Collaborating institutions collected whole blood in K2EDTA tubes following their own protocols. Collaborator samples were shipped for TCRbeta analysis as frozen whole blood, isolated PBMCs, or DNA extracted from either sample type. This sample was taken from a study of blood T cell repertoires in COVID-19 (dated by TCRdb to 2018 to 2021). For context, the study as a whole: The collaborator samples originated in the United States, Italy and Spain and spanned the acute and convalescent phases of COVID-19. The material from the prospective study consisted of cDNA or gDNA derived from T cells, B-cell-depleted T cells, or PBMCs. Deeply sampled blood TCRbeta repertoires from subjects exposed to, actively infected with, or recovered from COVID-19 were included in the dataset. A freely available public database, intended as a resource for researchers studying the immune response to SARS-CoV-2, is where the repertoires were released. Samples were obtained from the ongoing ImmuneRACE study (first 160 participants) and from 1,000 to 1,500 subjects provided by 6 global collaborators. A de-identified subject ID, COVID-19 status, age in years and sex were almost always included in the sample metadata. Where available, HLA class I and class II types were obtained from metadata supplied by the sample provider rather than from assay-based typing.

Study-wide findings and limitations: How much clinical and demographic metadata was included differed by source and by participant, and the metadata was provided uncurated.

V is shortened by 6 bases, J by 0 bases, and the region joining them spans 12 bases. Including cysteine and phenylalanine, the CDR3 has 15 amino acids. The retained sequence is limited to the CDR3, 45 bases, with the frame set at the first base. For CDR1 and CDR2, the germline V gene lists SNHLY and FYNNEI. TCRbeta CDR3 regions were amplified from genomic DNA using the immunoSEQ Assay, a bias-controlled multiplex PCR. On the authors' methods: Nucleated cell counts per sample were estimated from amplification of reference gene primers within the assay. To quantify the absolute abundance of each unique TCRbeta CDR3 rearrangement, sequence reads were collapsed and filtered. Productive Simpson clonality was computed per sample as the square root of Simpson's diversity index over productive rearrangements. TCRdb provides this immuneACCESS table in a form limited to in-frame rearrangements. Some clones are lacking; in checked studies, under half of them reflect an unresolved V gene, and why the rest are absent is not known. V, J and clone size were drawn from that table, and D and trimming were deduced from the DNA. Present in this sample are 65,000 to 70,000 clones, about four fifths of which were seen just once. Together, the top ten hold roughly 6.5% of the sample.

The sequence derives from a woman in her sixties or seventies with acute or convalescent COVID-19. The sample taken for sequencing was peripheral blood. The sequence joins TRBV2 to TRBJ1-3; the D gene is perhaps TRBD1, from 6 matching bases. This receptor has the CDR3 CASRRTDSSGNTIYF. The DNA sequence reads TGTGCCAGCAGGAGGACAGATAGCTCTGGAAACACCATATATTTT.